The present T cell receptor beta chain was sequenced within a study of blood T cell repertoires in COVID-19. Study-level background: Collection of acute and convalescent COVID-19 samples took place in the United States, Italy and Spain. The analysed material was cDNA or gDNA that came from T cells, B-cell-depleted T cells, or PBMCs.

V was pared by 5 bases and J by 7 bases, with 11 bases between. This CDR3 has 12 residues. This clone has a count of ten or more. In the original analysis: Reference gene primer amplification gave estimated nucleated cell counts. Sequenced by immunoSEQ multiplex PCR; TCRdb stores in-frame clones only, minus some. V and J calls and clone size follow that table, whereas D and trimming were derived from the DNA. The sample lists approximately 130,000 clones, about three quarters occurring once. What was sequenced was peripheral blood. The chain is built from TRBV12-3 or TRBV12-4 and TRBJ1-1, with D uncertain. The sequence was obtained from a woman in her 70s with acute or convalescent COVID-19. The CDR3 sequence: CASSQSFGEAFF. The CDR3 nucleotides read TGTGCCAGCAGTCAATCTTTCGGTGAAGCTTTCTTT.